This entry lists 16 T cell receptor beta chains sequenced from one sample in a study of CD8 T cells in Susac syndrome. Random hexamers were used to reverse transcribe the RNA input (about 0.45 to 1 ug). TCRdb recomputed calls from the immunoSEQ multiplex PCR reads with MiXCR, one row per CDR3 protein. The sample has approximately 230,000 distinct CDR3 sequences, over 85% seen once. The sequenced sample was CD4+ T cells from PBMCs. The receptors stem from a human donor with multiple sclerosis.

The V and J genes are TRBV5-1 and TRBJ2-5, with 10 bases aligning to TRBD1. Germline lookup yields CDR1 SGHRS and CDR2 YFSETQ. The V gene end was trimmed by 4 bases and the J gene end by 5 bases; junction bases not matched to a gene: 8. This CDR3 region has 15 residues. The CDR3 sequence: CASSALTGGAETQYF. Here the CDR3 DNA reads TGCGCCAGCAGCGCCCTGACAGGGGGCGCGGAGACCCAGTACTTC.

This chain joins TRBV27 and TRBJ2-3; 10 bases map to TRBD1. J gave up 2 bases and V 7 bases, and 6 bases lay outside the gene matches. CDR1 and CDR2 from the germline V gene are MNHEY and SMNVEV (reference sequence). CDR3 size: 15 residues. The CDR3, as DNA: TGTGCCAGCAAACCGGGACAGGGGTACACAGATACGCAGTATTTT. Translation: CASKPGQGYTDTQYF.

The chain has TRBV20-1 and TRBJ1-5; 9 nucleotides agree with TRBD1. CDR3 length equals 18 residues. CDR1 and CDR2 (germline): DFQATT, SNEGSKA (reference sequence). Trimming took 4 bases from V and 5 from J; bases not matched to a gene: 18. The CDR3 DNA reads as TGCAGTGCTACCCGTCCGGGACAGGGTTTCGTCTGGGATCAGCCCCAGCATTTT. Its translation: CSATRPGQGFVWDQPQHF.

The chain uses TRBV20-1 and TRBJ2-3; a weak D match, TRBD2 (6 bases). The CDR3 extends over 15 amino acids. The V end was cut by 4 bases, the J end by 2 bases, with 16 bases between. Germline CDR1 is DFQATT and CDR2 is SNEGSKA (reference sequence). The CDR3: CSAINRGTDTDTQYF. The DNA of the CDR3 is TGCAGTGCTATAAACAGAGGGACTGACACAGATACGCAGTATTTT.

This clonotype was observed a few times. One junction end disagrees with the germline gene, perhaps due to a read error. The chain joins TRBV18 to TRBJ1-5; D not resolved. There are 14 residues in the CDR3. Per the germline V gene, CDR1 is KGHSH and CDR2 is LQKENI. The CDR3 is CASSPDGSNQPQHF. CDR3 DNA sequence: TGCGCCAGCAGCCCTGATGGGAGCAATCAGCCCCAGCATTTT.

The V gene is TRBV6-6, the J gene TRBJ2-4, with TRBD2 as a possible D gene (5 bases). There are 12 residues in the CDR3. Trimming removed 6 bases at V and 8 bases at J, with 11 bases between. The germline CDR1 and CDR2 sequences are MNHNY and SVGAGI (reference sequence). The CDR3 region is CASSLLEDIQYF. Here the CDR3 DNA reads TGTGCCAGCAGCCTACTAGAGGACATTCAGTACTTC.

The chain has TRBV15 and TRBJ1-3; maybe TRBD1 (6 bases). V lost 6 bases and J 0 bases, leaving 12 bases between the germline ends. This CDR3 is built from 15 residues. CDR1 is LNHNV, CDR2 YYDKDF, per germline (reference sequence). The CDR3 bases are TGTGCCACCAGTGGACAGACCTTCTCTGGAAACACCATATATTTT. Amino acid sequence: CATSGQTFSGNTIYF.

V gene TRBV6-1 combines with J gene TRBJ1-4, with TRBD1 matching 9 bases. CDR3 length equals 20 residues. V was pared by 0 bases and J by 8 bases, with 19 bases of the junction left unmatched. Germline CDR1 and CDR2: MNHNS and SASEGT. In DNA, the CDR3 is TGTGCCAGCAGTGAAGCTAAGTTTTGGAGGCCCGGGACAGGGCTCGAAAAACTGTTTTTT. Its protein is CASSEAKFWRPGTGLEKLFF.

The V call is TRBV7-9, the J call TRBJ2-1; D gene ambiguous. Germline V gene sequence: CDR1 SEHNR, CDR2 FQNEAQ (reference sequence). V gave up 4 bases and J gave up 8 bases, with 9 bases separating them. This CDR3 spans 12 amino acids. The CDR3 reads CASSYFVDEQFF. The CDR3 DNA reads TGTGCCAGCAGCTACTTCGTGGATGAGCAGTTCTTC.

The V call is TRBV28, the J call TRBJ2-3; no clear D gene. The germline V gene has CDR1 MDHEN and CDR2 SYDVKM. The CDR3 has 8 amino acids. Trimming left V 7 bases short and J 10 bases short, with 3 bases between. The CDR3 nucleotides are TGTGCCAGCACATCGCAGTATTTT. Amino acid sequence: CASTSQYF.

The chain combines TRBV12-3 or TRBV12-4 with TRBJ2-4; D is uncertain. The CDR3 spans 14 residues. V was shortened by 3 bases and J by 2 bases, with 8 bases between the two germline ends. Here the CDR3 reads CASSFAPTKNIQYF. The CDR3 DNA sequence: TGTGCCAGCAGTTTTGCCCCGACCAAAAACATTCAGTACTTC.

The CDR3 nucleotides read TGTGCCAGCACCCCGACTAGGCCCGAGCAGTTCTTC. It is translated as CASTPTRPEQFF. The chain has TRBV6-1 and TRBJ2-1, with D possibly matching TRBD2 (6 bases). Germline CDR1 and CDR2: MNHNS and SASEGT. V lost 7 bases, J lost 10 bases, and 14 bases lay in between. This CDR3 is 12 amino acids long.

The genes are TRBV10-3 and TRBJ2-7, with 7 bases matching TRBD1. The ends lost 6 bases at V and 5 bases at J; junction bases unmatched: 7. Germline CDR1 is ENHRY and CDR2 is SYGVKD. This CDR3 region has 13 residues. CDR3 amino acids: CAIRTDRVDEQYF. The DNA for the CDR3 is TGTGCCATCAGAACTGACAGGGTCGACGAGCAGTACTTC.

The chain carries TRBV20-1 and TRBJ1-1; D is ambiguous. The CDR3 is made up of 15 amino acids. V lost 2 bases to trimming and J lost 5 bases, with 18 bases between them. Germline CDR1 reads DFQATT; CDR2 reads SNEGSKA (reference sequence). CDR3 sequence (DNA): TGCAGTGCTAGATTGGACGCAGCGTTGTTTACTGAAGCTTTCTTT. It specifies CSARLDAALFTEAFF.

The chain joins TRBV5-6 to TRBJ2-6; a possible D gene is TRBD2 (5 bases). CDR1 and CDR2 from the germline V gene are SGHDT and YYEEEE. The ends were cut back, 1 base at V and 0 bases at J, with 8 bases in the middle. The CDR3 is 16 residues long. Here the CDR3 reads CASSLLGSSGANVLTF. DNA for the CDR3: TGTGCCAGCAGCTTGTTGGGGAGCTCTGGGGCCAACGTCCTGACTTTC. Full variable domain (outside the CDR3, taken from reference TRBV5-6 and TRBJ2-6): DAGVTQSPTHLIKTRGQQVTLRCSPKSGHDTVSWYQQALGQGPQFIFQYYEEEERQRGNFPDRFSGHQFPNYSSELNVNALLLGDSALYLCASSLLGSSGANVLTFGAGSRLTVL.

The J gene is TRBJ2-5, the V gene TRBV12-3 or TRBV12-4; tentative D call: TRBD1 (5 bases). V was trimmed by 6 bases and J by 5 bases, leaving 13 bases between them. This CDR3 is 13 amino acids long. CDR3 DNA: TGTGCCAGCAGCCCCCCCAGGGTGGAGACCCAGTACTTC. Translated: CASSPPRVETQYF.